Sequencing of this TCR beta chain was carried out in a study of identical twins. For this clonotype: Its antigen is not identified.

There are 16 residues in the CDR3. V lost 2 bases and J lost 1, with 12 bases in between. The germline gives CDR1 MNHEY, CDR2 SVGAGI. TCRdb reprocessed the 5' RACE reads via MiXCR and lists one record per CDR3 protein. In the table there are over 550,000 distinct CDR3 sequences, roughly 7.1% of which are singletons. General study results and limits: Rather than following the same donors, the conclusions depended on cross-sectional statistical analysis. Excess twin sharing in beta out-of-frame sequences was weaker. High-abundance cord blood beta clonotypes had fewer insertions; memory repertoires showed none.

The sample was also linked to a second study, of yellow fever vaccine responses in identical twins.

The sample was PBMCs. The source of this sequence is a young woman in good health. The rearrangement links TRBV6-5 to TRBJ1-3; no reliable D call. This CDR3 is CASSYAGLGSGNTIYF. CDR3 sequence (DNA): TGTGCCAGCAGTTACGCCGGGCTTGGGTCTGGAAACACCATATATTTT.